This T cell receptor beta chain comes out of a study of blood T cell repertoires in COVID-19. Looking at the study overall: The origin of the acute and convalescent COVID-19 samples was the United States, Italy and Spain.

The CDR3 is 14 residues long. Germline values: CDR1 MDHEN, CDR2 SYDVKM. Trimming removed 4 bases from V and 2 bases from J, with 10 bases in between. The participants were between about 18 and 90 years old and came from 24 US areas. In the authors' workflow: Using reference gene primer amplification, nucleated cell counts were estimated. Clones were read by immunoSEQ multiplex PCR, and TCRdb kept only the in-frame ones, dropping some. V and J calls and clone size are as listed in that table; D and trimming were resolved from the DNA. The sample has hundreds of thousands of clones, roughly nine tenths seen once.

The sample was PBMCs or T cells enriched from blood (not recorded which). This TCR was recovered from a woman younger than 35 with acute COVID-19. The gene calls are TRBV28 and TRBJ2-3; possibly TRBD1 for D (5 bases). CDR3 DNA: TGTGCCAGCAGTTCTCCGACAGTCACAGATACGCAGTATTTT. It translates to CASSSPTVTDTQYF.